The rows below give T cell receptor beta chains drawn from one sample of a study of control samples from healthy donors and cancer patients. The method was immunoSEQ multiplex PCR; TCRdb's version includes in-frame clones alone and lacks a portion of them. The top ten hold 2% to 2.5% of the sample, which has about 130,000 clones, around nine tenths seen once. Specimen: blood. The receptors were gathered from a man aged 18 to 30 in good health. The CDR3 runs from the conserved cysteine through the conserved F or W. The D gene is left open where the match is weak. The size entry is marked missing in some rows and otherwise reads once, few, many or a size class.

V gene	D gene	clone size	J gene	CDR3 protein	CDR3 DNA
TRBV7-3	TRBD1	.	TRBJ1-3	CASSPSGQGTDTIYF	TGTGCCAGCAGCCCCTCGGGACAGGGAACGGACACCATATATTTT
TRBV25-1	TRBD1	.	TRBJ2-2	CASSGGQGKGELFF	TGTGCCAGCAGTGGGGGACAGGGCAAGGGGGAGCTGTTTTTT
TRBV6-5	.	once	TRBJ2-2	CASSQHTLNTGELFF	TGTGCCAGCAGTCAACACACACTGAACACCGGGGAGCTGTTTTTT
TRBV2	TRBD1	.	TRBJ2-7	CASSAVGGQAYEQYF	TGTGCCAGCAGTGCCGTCGGCGGACAGGCCTACGAGCAGTACTTC
TRBV7-9	TRBD1	once	TRBJ2-6	CASSFQGQENSGANVLTF	TGTGCCAGCAGCTTTCAGGGACAGGAAAACTCTGGGGCCAACGTCCTGACTTTC
TRBV5-4	.	.	TRBJ2-1	CASRTDYYNEQFF	TGTGCCAGCAGAACAGACTACTACAATGAGCAGTTCTTC
TRBV2	.	.	TRBJ2-3	CASSVGGTPATQYF	TGTGCCAGCAGTGTAGGAGGGACCCCCGCTACGCAGTATTTT
TRBV9	TRBD1	.	TRBJ2-5	CASSSGQGLGKETQYF	TGTGCCAGCAGCTCGGGACAGGGGTTGGGAAAAGAGACCCAGTACTTC
TRBV5-4	.	.	TRBJ1-1	CASSLRADTEAFF	TGTGCCAGCAGCTTGAGGGCGGACACTGAAGCTTTCTTT
TRBV9	.	.	TRBJ2-3	CASSEGLDTQYF	TGTGCCAGCAGCGAGGGGTTAGATACGCAGTATTTT
TRBV29-1	.	.	TRBJ1-2	CSVGGGQGYGYTF	TGCAGCGTTGGGGGAGGGCAGGGCTATGGCTACACCTTC
TRBV6-5	.	.	TRBJ2-1	CASGQGVLRFF	TGTGCCAGCGGTCAGGGTGTCTTACGGTTCTTC
TRBV30	.	.	TRBJ1-5	CAWGLDSNQPQHF	TGTGCCTGGGGCCTTGATAGCAATCAGCCCCAGCATTTT
TRBV21-1	.	few	TRBJ1-6	CASSKGPPQYNSPLHF	TGTGCCAGCAGCAAGGGTCCGCCCCAGTATAATTCACCCCTCCACTTT
TRBV15	TRBD1	few	TRBJ1-5	CATSRGDRASNQPQHF	TGTGCCACCAGCAGAGGTGACAGGGCTAGCAATCAGCCCCAGCATTTT
TRBV7-8	.	.	TRBJ2-7	CASSHSRDPTYEQYF	TGTGCCAGCAGCCATTCTAGAGACCCTACCTACGAGCAGTACTTC
TRBV13	.	.	TRBJ2-1	CASSSGTRMSNEQFF	TGTGCCAGCAGCTCCGGGACTCGAATGAGCAATGAGCAGTTCTTC
TRBV10-1	.	.	TRBJ2-2	CASSAGRGNTGELFF	TGCGCCAGCAGTGCGGGAAGGGGGAACACCGGGGAGCTGTTTTTT
TRBV12-3/TRBV12-4	.	.	TRBJ2-1	CASTRGRPKFF	TGTGCCAGCACTAGAGGGCGACCAAAGTTCTTC
TRBV3-1/TRBV3-2	TRBD2	.	TRBJ2-1	CASSRGGTSGRYEQFF	TGTGCCAGCAGCCGGGGCGGGACTAGCGGGAGGTATGAGCAGTTCTTC
TRBV28	TRBD2	.	TRBJ2-5	CASSKTSGGRETQYF	TGTGCCAGCAGTAAGACTAGCGGGGGGAGAGAGACCCAGTACTTC
TRBV3-1/TRBV3-2	TRBD1	.	TRBJ2-1	CASSQNRGLEFF	TGTGCCAGCAGCCAAAACAGGGGGCTTGAGTTCTTC
TRBV24-1	.	.	TRBJ2-5	CATSDPRGAGETQYF	TGTGCCACCAGTGACCCGAGGGGGGCGGGGGAGACCCAGTACTTC
TRBV11-2	.	.	TRBJ2-3	CASSSWRDRTDTQYF	TGTGCCAGCAGCTCTTGGCGGGATCGCACAGATACGCAGTATTTT
TRBV9	.	.	TRBJ2-2	CASSVEGGGELFF	TGTGCCAGCAGCGTTGAGGGCGGCGGGGAGCTGTTTTTT
TRBV20-1	TRBD1	.	TRBJ1-2	CSASPDPGQGATPHYGYTF	TGCAGTGCTAGTCCCGACCCGGGACAGGGGGCAACCCCCCACTATGGCTACACCTTC
TRBV11-3	.	.	TRBJ2-5	CASSSWDLQETQYF	TGTGCCAGCAGCTCTTGGGACCTCCAAGAGACCCAGTACTTC
TRBV5-4	TRBD2	.	TRBJ2-1	CASSLSSGGPYNEQFF	TGTGCCAGCAGCTTATCGAGCGGGGGGCCCTACAATGAGCAGTTCTTC
TRBV24-1	.	.	TRBJ1-5	CATSAGAPGNQPQHF	TGTGCCACCAGTGCCGGAGCACCTGGCAATCAGCCCCAGCATTTT
TRBV5-5	.	.	TRBJ1-1	CASSLERLNTEAFF	TGTGCCAGCAGCTTGGAACGGTTGAACACTGAAGCTTTCTTT
TRBV19	.	.	TRBJ1-5	CASSLAIGQPQHF	TGTGCCAGTAGTTTGGCGATTGGTCAGCCCCAGCATTTT
TRBV9	.	.	TRBJ1-3	CASSGGQSGNTIYF	TGTGCCAGCAGCGGGGGGCAATCTGGAAACACCATATATTTT
TRBV5-1	TRBD2	.	TRBJ2-7	CASRQTSIGEQYF	TGCGCCAGCAGACAGACTAGCATAGGCGAGCAGTACTTC
TRBV5-8	.	.	TRBJ1-6	CASSPLPRSVVSSGSPLHF	TGTGCCAGCAGCCCCCTTCCCCGGAGTGTAGTCTCTAGCGGATCACCCCTCCACTTT
TRBV7-7	.	.	TRBJ2-2	CASSLDRTGELFF	TGTGCTAGCAGCTTAGATCGCACCGGGGAGCTGTTTTTT
TRBV30	.	.	TRBJ1-1	CAWSGDTEAFF	TGTGCCTGGTCCGGGGACACTGAAGCTTTCTTT
TRBV4-2	.	.	TRBJ1-5	CASSQASGFNQPQHF	TGTGCCAGCAGCCAGGCTTCAGGGTTCAATCAGCCCCAGCATTTT
TRBV29-1	TRBD1	.	TRBJ1-2	CSVEDRGHGYTF	TGCAGCGTTGAAGACAGGGGGCACGGCTACACCTTC
TRBV18	TRBD2	.	TRBJ2-3	CASSLTSGVQDTQYF	TGTGCCAGCTCCCTTACTAGCGGGGTCCAAGATACGCAGTATTTT
TRBV5-6	TRBD1	.	TRBJ2-7	CASSERQGLFDLYEQYF	TGTGCCAGCAGCGAAAGACAGGGCCTCTTCGACCTCTACGAGCAGTACTTC